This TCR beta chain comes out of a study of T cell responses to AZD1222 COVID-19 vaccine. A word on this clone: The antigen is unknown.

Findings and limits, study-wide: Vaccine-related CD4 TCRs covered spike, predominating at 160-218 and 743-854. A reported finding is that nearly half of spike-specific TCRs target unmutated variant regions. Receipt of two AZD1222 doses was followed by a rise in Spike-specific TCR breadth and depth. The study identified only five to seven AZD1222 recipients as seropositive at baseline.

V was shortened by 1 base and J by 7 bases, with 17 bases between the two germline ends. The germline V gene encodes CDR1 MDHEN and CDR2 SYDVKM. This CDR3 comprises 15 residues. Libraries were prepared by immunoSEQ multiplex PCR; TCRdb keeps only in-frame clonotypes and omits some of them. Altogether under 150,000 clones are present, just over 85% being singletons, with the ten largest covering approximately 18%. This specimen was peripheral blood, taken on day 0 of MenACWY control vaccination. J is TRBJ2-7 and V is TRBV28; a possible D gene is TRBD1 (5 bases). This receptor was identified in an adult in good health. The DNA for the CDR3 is TGTGCCAGCAGTTTATTAGGTAGGGGTGTCGGAGAGCAGTACTTC. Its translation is CASSLLGRGVGEQYF.